This TCR beta chain derives from a study of blood T cells in healthy people across ages. The CDR3 loop spans 16 amino acids. Germline CDR1 SEHNR, CDR2 FQNEAQ (reference sequence). V was shortened by 2 bases and J by 0 bases, with 8 bases between the two germline ends. This clonotype came up a few times. Through a sample-barcoded 5' primer and a J-beta primer mix, a second PCR was run for roughly 6 to 12 cycles. Tags on each cDNA molecule came from a template-switch adaptor with 12 random nucleotides. TCRdb called the 5' RACE reads again in MiXCR, with one record for every CDR3 protein. The sample yields around 500,000 distinct CDR3 sequences, about 25% seen once. These same data were also listed under a study on T cells of mothers and their children. That work contributes: The authors detected no persistent microchimeric T cell clones.

This clonotype originated in a boy aged 2 to 10 in good health. What was sequenced was blood. The J gene is TRBJ2-6, the V gene TRBV7-9; D is uncertain. CDR3 sequence (DNA): TGTGCCAGCAGCTTAAGGAACCTCTCTGGGGCCAACGTCCTGACTTTC. This gives the protein CASSLRNLSGANVLTF.